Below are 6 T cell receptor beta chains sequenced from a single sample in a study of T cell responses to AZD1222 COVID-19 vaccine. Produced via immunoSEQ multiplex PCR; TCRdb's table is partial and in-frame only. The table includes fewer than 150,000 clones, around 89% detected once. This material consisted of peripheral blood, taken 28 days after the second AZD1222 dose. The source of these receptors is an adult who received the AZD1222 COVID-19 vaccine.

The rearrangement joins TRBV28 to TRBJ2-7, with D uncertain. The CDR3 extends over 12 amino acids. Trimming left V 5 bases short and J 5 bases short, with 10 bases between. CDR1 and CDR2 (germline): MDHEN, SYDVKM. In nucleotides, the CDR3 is TGTGCCAGCAGTCAGCAAAGGAACGAGCAGTACTTC. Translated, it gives CASSQQRNEQYF.

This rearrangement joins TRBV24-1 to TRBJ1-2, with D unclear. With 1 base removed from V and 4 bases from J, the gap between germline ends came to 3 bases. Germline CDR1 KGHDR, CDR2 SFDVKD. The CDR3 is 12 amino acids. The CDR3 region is CATSDFSYGYTF. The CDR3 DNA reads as TGTGCCACCAGTGATTTCAGCTATGGCTACACCTTC.

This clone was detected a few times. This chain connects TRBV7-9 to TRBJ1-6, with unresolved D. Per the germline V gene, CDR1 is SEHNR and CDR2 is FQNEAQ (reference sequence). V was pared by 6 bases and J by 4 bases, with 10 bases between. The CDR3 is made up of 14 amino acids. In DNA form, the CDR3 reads TGTGCCAGCAGTATGGTGGGGTATAATTCACCCCTCCACTTT. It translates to CASSMVGYNSPLHF.

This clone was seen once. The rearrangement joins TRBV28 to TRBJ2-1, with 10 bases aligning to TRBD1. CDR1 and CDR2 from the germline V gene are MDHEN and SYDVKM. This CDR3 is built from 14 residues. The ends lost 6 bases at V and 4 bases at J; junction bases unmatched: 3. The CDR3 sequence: CASSSGQGYNEQFF. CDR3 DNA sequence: TGTGCCAGCAGCTCGGGACAGGGGTACAATGAGCAGTTCTTC.

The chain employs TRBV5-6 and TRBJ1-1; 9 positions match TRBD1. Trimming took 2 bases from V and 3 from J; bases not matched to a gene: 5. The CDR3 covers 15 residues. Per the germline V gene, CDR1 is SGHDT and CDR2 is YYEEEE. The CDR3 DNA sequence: TGTGCCAGCAGCTTAGAGACAGGGGGGTACACTGAAGCTTTCTTT. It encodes CASSLETGGYTEAFF.

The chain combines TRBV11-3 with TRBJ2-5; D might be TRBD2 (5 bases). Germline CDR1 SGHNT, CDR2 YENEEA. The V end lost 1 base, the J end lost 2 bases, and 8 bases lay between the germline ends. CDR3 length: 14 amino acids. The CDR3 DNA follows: TGTGCCAGCAGCTTAGGGTCGGGGCAAGAGACCCAGTACTTC. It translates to CASSLGSGQETQYF.